This TCR beta chain comes out of a study of blood T cell repertoires in COVID-19. This clone came up a few times. Trimming removed 5 bases at V and 6 bases at J, with 7 bases between. Germline values: CDR1 SGHAT, CDR2 FQNNGV. The CDR3 totals 12 residues. Participants were aged 18 to 89 years from 20 to 30 US areas. Categorization into cohorts depended on clinical history that participants reported. Method: immunoSEQ multiplex PCR; TCRdb's copy keeps in-frame clones and lacks some. The sample has 150,000 to 200,000 clones, under 80% seen once. V is TRBV11-2 and J is TRBJ2-2, with D hard to call. The sequence was obtained from a woman aged 45-59 years with acute COVID-19. Sequencing used PBMCs or T cells enriched from blood (not recorded which). This CDR3 reads CASSRRAGELFF. CDR3 DNA: TGTGCCAGCAGCCGACGGGCCGGGGAGCTGTTTTTT.